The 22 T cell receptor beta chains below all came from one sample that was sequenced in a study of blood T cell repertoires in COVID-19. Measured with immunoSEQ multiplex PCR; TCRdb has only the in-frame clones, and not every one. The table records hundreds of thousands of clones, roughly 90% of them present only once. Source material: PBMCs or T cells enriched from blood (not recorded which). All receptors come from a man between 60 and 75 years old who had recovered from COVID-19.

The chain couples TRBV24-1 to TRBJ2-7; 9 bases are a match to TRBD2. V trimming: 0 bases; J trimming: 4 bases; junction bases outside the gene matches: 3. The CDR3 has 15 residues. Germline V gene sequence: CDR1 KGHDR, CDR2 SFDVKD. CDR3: CATSDLAGGRYEQYF. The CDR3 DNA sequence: TGTGCCACCAGTGATTTGGCGGGAGGGCGATACGAGCAGTACTTC.

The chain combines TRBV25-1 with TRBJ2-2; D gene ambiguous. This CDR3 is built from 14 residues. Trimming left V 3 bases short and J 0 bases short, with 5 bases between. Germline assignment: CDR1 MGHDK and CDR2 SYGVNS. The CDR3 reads CASSDQANTGELFF. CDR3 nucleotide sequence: TGTGCCAGCAGTGATCAGGCGAACACCGGGGAGCTGTTTTTT.

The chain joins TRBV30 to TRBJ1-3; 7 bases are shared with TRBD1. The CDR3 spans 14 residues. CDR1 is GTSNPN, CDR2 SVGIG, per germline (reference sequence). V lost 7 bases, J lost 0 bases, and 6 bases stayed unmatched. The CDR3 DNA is TGTGCCTACTCCAGGGACAGCTCTGGAAACACCATATATTTT. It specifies CAYSRDSSGNTIYF.

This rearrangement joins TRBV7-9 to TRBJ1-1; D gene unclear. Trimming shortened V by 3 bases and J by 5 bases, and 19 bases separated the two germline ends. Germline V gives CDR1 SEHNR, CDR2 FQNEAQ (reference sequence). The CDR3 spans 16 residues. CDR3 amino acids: CASSFFQADLGTEAFF. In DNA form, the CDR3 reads TGTGCCAGCAGCTTCTTTCAGGCCGATTTGGGTACTGAAGCTTTCTTT.

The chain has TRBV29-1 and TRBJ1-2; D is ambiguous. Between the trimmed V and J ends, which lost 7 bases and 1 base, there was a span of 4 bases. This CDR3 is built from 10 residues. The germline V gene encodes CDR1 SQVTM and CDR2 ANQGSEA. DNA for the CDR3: TGCAGCGACAATAACTATGGCTACACCTTC. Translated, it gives CSDNNYGYTF.

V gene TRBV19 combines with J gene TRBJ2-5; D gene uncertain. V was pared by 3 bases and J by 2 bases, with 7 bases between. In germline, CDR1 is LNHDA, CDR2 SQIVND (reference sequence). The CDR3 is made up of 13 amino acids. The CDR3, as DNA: TGTGCCAGTAGTATGGCAGGTCAAGAGACCCAGTACTTC. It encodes CASSMAGQETQYF.

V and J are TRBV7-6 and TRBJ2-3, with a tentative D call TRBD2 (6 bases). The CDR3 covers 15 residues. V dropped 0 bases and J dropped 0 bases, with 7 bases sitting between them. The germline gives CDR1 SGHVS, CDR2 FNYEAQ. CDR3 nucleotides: TGTGCCAGCAGCTTAGCGGGAGGAAGCACAGATACGCAGTATTTT. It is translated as CASSLAGGSTDTQYF.

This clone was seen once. The CDR3 is CASSPGDRGLRTEAFF. The CDR3 DNA reads as TGTGCCAGCAGCCCGGGGGACAGGGGGCTTCGAACTGAAGCTTTCTTT. The rearrangement joins TRBV5-4 to TRBJ1-1, with 12 bases that match TRBD1. Germline V gene sequence: CDR1 SGHNT, CDR2 YYREEE (reference sequence). The CDR3 has 16 residues. With 4 bases clipped from V and 5 bases from J, the junction kept 9 bases outside the gene matches.

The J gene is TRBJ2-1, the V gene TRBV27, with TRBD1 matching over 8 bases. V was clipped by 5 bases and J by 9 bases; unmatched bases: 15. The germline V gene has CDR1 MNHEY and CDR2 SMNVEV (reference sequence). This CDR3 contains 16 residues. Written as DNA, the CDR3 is TGTGCCAGCAGTCCTCCCGGACAGGGATGGGCTGGTGAGCAGTTCTTC. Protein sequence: CASSPPGQGWAGEQFF.

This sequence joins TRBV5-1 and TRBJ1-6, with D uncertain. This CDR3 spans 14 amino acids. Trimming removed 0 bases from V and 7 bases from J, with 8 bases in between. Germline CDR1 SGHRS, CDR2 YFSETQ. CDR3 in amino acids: CASSLAGVNSPLHF. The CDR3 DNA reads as TGCGCCAGCAGCTTGGCCGGGGTGAATTCACCCCTCCACTTT.

DNA of the CDR3: TGTGCCAGCAGCCAAGAACTCCGGGGTTTGTTTTTT. This encodes CASSQELRGLFF. The chain employs TRBV3-1 (or the pseudogene TRBV3-2) and TRBJ2-2; D might be TRBD2 (5 bases). This CDR3 region has 12 residues. Trimming removed 0 bases from V and 15 bases from J, with 11 bases in between. The germline CDR1 and CDR2 sequences are LGHDT and YNNKEL (reference sequence).

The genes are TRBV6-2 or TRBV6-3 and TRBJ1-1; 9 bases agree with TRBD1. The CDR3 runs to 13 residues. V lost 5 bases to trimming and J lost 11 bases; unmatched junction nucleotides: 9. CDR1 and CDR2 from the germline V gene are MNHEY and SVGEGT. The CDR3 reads CASSGTGSFWAFF. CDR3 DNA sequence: TGTGCCAGCAGTGGGACAGGGTCCTTTTGGGCTTTCTTT.

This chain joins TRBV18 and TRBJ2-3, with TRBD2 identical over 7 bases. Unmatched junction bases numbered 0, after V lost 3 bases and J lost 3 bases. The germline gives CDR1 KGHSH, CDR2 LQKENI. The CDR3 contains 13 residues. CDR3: CASSPGRTDTQYF. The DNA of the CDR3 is TGTGCCAGCTCACCCGGGAGGACAGATACGCAGTATTTT.

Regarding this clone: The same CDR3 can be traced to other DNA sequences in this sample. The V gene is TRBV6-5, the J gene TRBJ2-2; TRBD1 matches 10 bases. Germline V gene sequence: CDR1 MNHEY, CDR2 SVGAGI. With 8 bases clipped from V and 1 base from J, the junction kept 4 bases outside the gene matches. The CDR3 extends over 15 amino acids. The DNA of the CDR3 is TGTGCCAGCTCCAGGGACAGGGGGAACACCGGGGAGCTGTTTTTT. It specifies CASSRDRGNTGELFF.

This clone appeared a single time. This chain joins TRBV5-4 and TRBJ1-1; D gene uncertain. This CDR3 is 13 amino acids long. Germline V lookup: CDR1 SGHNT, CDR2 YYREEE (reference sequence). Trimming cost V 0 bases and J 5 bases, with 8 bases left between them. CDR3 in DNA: TGTGCCAGCAGCTTGGTTTCGGTGACTGAAGCTTTCTTT. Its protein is CASSLVSVTEAFF.

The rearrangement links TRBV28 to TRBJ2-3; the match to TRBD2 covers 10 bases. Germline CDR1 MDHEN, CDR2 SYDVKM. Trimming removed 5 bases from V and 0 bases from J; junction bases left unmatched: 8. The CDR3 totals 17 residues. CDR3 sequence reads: CASSQPGLATSTDTQYF. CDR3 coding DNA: TGTGCCAGCAGTCAACCGGGACTAGCGACTAGCACAGATACGCAGTATTTT.

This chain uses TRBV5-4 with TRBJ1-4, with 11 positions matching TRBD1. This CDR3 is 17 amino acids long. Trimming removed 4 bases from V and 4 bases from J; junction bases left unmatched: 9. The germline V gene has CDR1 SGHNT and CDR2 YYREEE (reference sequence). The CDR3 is CASSTGTGGGGNEKLFF. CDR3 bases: TGTGCCAGCAGCACCGGGACAGGGGGTGGAGGTAATGAAAAACTGTTTTTT.

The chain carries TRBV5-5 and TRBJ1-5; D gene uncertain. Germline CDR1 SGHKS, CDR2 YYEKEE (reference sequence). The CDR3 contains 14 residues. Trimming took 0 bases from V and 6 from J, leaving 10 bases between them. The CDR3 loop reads CASSLGLSGQPQHF. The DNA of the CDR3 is TGTGCCAGCAGCTTGGGCCTTAGCGGTCAGCCCCAGCATTTT.

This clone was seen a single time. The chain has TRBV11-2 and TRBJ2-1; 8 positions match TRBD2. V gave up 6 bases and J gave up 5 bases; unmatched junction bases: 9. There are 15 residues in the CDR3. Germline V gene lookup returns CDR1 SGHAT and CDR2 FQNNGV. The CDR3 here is CASRPSLAGDNEQFF. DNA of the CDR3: TGTGCCAGCAGACCATCTCTAGCGGGTGACAATGAGCAGTTCTTC. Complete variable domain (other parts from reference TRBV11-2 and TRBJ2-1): EAGVAQSPRYKIIEKRQSVAFWCNPISGHATLYWYQQILGQGPKLLIQFQNNGVVDDSQLPKDRFSAERLKGVDSTLKIQPAKLEDSAVYLCASRPSLAGDNEQFFGPGTRLTVL.

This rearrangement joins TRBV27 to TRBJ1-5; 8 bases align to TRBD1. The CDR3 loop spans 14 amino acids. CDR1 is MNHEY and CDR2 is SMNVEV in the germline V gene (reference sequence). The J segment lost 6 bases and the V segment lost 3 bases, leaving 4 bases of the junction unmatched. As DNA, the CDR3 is TGTGCCAGCAGTTTTCAGGGGGCCGGTCAGCCCCAGCATTTT. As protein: CASSFQGAGQPQHF.

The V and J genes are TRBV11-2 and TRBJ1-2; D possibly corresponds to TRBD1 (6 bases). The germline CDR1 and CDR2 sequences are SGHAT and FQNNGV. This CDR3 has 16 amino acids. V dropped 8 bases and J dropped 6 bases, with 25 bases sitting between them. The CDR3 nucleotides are TGTGCCAGCGAGATTATAAGGGGGATAAAGGGTCATGGCTACACCTTC. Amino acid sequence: CASEIIRGIKGHGYTF.

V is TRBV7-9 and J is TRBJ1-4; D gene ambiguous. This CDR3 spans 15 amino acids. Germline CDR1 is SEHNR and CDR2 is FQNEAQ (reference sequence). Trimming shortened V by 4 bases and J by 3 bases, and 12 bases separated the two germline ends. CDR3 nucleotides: TGTGCCAGCAGCTCCCACCGTCCGGCTAATGAAAAACTGTTTTTT. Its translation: CASSSHRPANEKLFF.